This T cell receptor (beta chain) was captured in a study of cytomegalovirus exposure and HLA in healthy donors. Study-wide findings and caveats: The tendency of first-cohort TCR clusters to co-occur in the roughly 130 validation repertoires emerged from a later analysis.

V shed 5 bases and J 7 bases; nucleotides not matched to a gene: 11. Germline V gene lookup returns CDR1 SGHVS and CDR2 FQNEAQ. This CDR3 has 15 residues. As for this clone: Its antigen is not identified.

Sequenced by immunoSEQ multiplex PCR; TCRdb stores in-frame clones only, minus some. There are about 190,000 clones in the sample; 84% occur only once, and roughly 7% lies in the top ten. The specimen sequenced was PBMCs. The sequence was obtained from a man aged 18 to 30 in good health and CMV-seropositive. This chain connects TRBV7-8 to TRBJ1-5, with TRBD1 identical over 7 bases. This CDR3 reads CASSRDRAGGQPQHF. CDR3 coding DNA: TGTGCCAGCAGCCGAGACAGGGCGGGGGGCCAGCCCCAGCATTTT.